These 18 T cell receptor beta chains were sequenced from one sample in a study of blood T cell repertoires in COVID-19 (dated by TCRdb to about 2020). Library preparation employed the immunoSEQ multiplex PCR assay. TCRdb took over this immuneACCESS table, retaining in-frame rearrangements with V and J assigned. Such tables are incomplete; in checked studies, under half of the missing clones stem from an unresolved V gene, and the remainder is unexplained. The sample yields roughly 250,000 clones; approximately 83% were counted once. The ten largest clones take up 4.3% of the sample. The sequenced material came from PBMCs or T cells enriched from blood (not recorded which). The origin of the receptors is a woman in her twenties or thirties who had recovered from COVID-19.

The V and J genes are TRBV7-9 and TRBJ2-2; 8 positions agree with TRBD2. Germline trimming cut 5 bases from V and 5 bases from J; bases unmatched to any gene: 10. Germline assignment: CDR1 SEHNR and CDR2 FQNEAQ (reference sequence). The CDR3 totals 16 residues. CDR3 protein: CASSPYSGGGTGELFF. The CDR3 nucleotides are TGTGCCAGCAGCCCCTACAGCGGGGGAGGAACCGGGGAGCTGTTTTTT.

J is TRBJ1-4 and V is TRBV5-8, with D possibly being TRBD1 (6 bases). The germline V gene has CDR1 SGHTS and CDR2 YDEGEE. Trimming removed 3 bases at V and 0 bases at J, with 12 bases between. The CDR3 extends over 16 amino acids. The CDR3 DNA follows: TGTGCCAGCAGCTCCCTTCGACAGGCAACTAATGAAAAACTGTTTTTT. Translating it yields CASSSLRQATNEKLFF.

This clone occurred once. The chain recombines TRBV11-2 with TRBJ2-7; a possible D gene is TRBD1 (5 bases). CDR3 length equals 16 residues. CDR1 is SGHAT and CDR2 is FQNNGV in the germline V gene. V was shortened by 5 bases and J by 3 bases, with 20 bases between the two germline ends. CDR3 in amino acids: CASSKDRQLGIYEQYF. CDR3 nucleotide sequence: TGTGCCAGCAGCAAAGACCGACAGTTGGGGATCTACGAGCAGTACTTC.

The chain has TRBV4-1 and TRBJ1-2, with 7 bases identical to TRBD1. The V gene end was trimmed by 0 bases and the J gene end by 8 bases; junction bases not matched to a gene: 24. The CDR3 covers 20 residues. Germline CDR1 and CDR2: MGHRA and YSYEKL. This CDR3 is CASSQDKSSTRTGLTRGYTF. The CDR3 DNA reads TGCGCCAGCAGCCAAGATAAGTCCTCAACTCGGACAGGCTTAACTCGGGGCTACACCTTC.

This rearrangement joins TRBV28 to TRBJ2-2; 9 nucleotides align to TRBD2. Germline V gives CDR1 MDHEN, CDR2 SYDVKM. Trimming cost V 0 bases and J 6 bases; bases outside gene matches: 5. This CDR3 has 16 residues. CDR3 DNA sequence: TGTGCCAGCAGTTTATGGGCTAGCGGGAAGGCCGGGGAGCTGTTTTTT. As protein: CASSLWASGKAGELFF.

The chain couples TRBV27 to TRBJ1-4; D possibly corresponds to TRBD1 (5 bases). This CDR3 has 16 residues. Germline CDR1 MNHEY, CDR2 SMNVEV (reference sequence). V was clipped by 4 bases and J by 5 bases, with 17 bases between them. The CDR3 here is CASSSTGGLRNEKLFF. CDR3 in DNA: TGTGCCAGCAGTTCTACCGGGGGACTGAGAAATGAAAAACTGTTTTTT. The full variable domain, completed using reference TRBV27 and TRBJ1-4, is EAQVTQNPRYLITVTGKKLTVTCSQNMNHEYMSWYRQDPGLGLRQIYYSMNVEVTDKGDVPEGYKVSRKEKRNFPLILESPSPNQTSLYFCASSSTGGLRNEKLFFGSGTQLSVL.

This clone has a single count. The rearrangement links TRBV11-2 to TRBJ1-2; D possibly corresponds to TRBD1 (5 bases). The CDR3 is 14 amino acids. Trimming cost V 3 bases and J 4 bases, with 12 bases left between them. The germline V gene has CDR1 SGHAT and CDR2 FQNNGV. The CDR3 loop reads CASSFSGGTYGYTF. CDR3 bases: TGTGCCAGCAGCTTCAGCGGGGGTACCTATGGCTACACCTTC.

This clone has just one count. The chain recombines TRBV10-3 with TRBJ1-3; weak D call: TRBD1 (5 bases). CDR3 length: 14 residues. V was shortened by 7 bases and J by 4 bases, with 14 bases between the two germline ends. CDR1 is ENHRY and CDR2 is SYGVKD in the germline V gene. The CDR3 is CAITPGTMGNTIYF. In DNA, the CDR3 is TGTGCCATCACCCCAGGGACTATGGGAAACACCATATATTTT.

The genes are TRBV15 and TRBJ2-3; 10 bases fit TRBD2. With 8 bases clipped from V and 1 base from J, the junction kept 9 bases outside the gene matches. Germline lookup yields CDR1 LNHNV and CDR2 YYDKDF (reference sequence). CDR3 length equals 16 residues. CDR3 nucleotides: TGTGCCACCTTCCCCAGCGGGAGGGGACGCACAGATACGCAGTATTTT. Protein product: CATFPSGRGRTDTQYF.

The rearrangement joins TRBV25-1 to TRBJ1-2; 10 bases are a match to TRBD1. The ends lost 0 bases at V and 5 bases at J; junction bases unmatched: 3. This CDR3 spans 15 amino acids. CDR1 is MGHDK and CDR2 is SYGVNS in the germline V gene. Here the CDR3 DNA reads TGTGCCAGCAGTGAATACCGGACAGGGGGGTATGGCTACACCTTC. It encodes CASSEYRTGGYGYTF.

The chain uses TRBV7-2 and TRBJ2-7; 9 bases match TRBD1. The V and J ends lost 3 bases and 11 bases, in that order; junction bases with no gene match: 8. CDR3 length: 13 residues. Per germline, CDR1 SGHTA and CDR2 FQGNSA. CDR3 residues: CASSFGPGQGEYF. The CDR3 DNA follows: TGTGCCAGCAGCTTTGGACCGGGACAGGGAGAGTACTTC.

The chain has TRBV6-5 and TRBJ2-6; D is ambiguous. V was clipped by 7 bases and J by 2 bases, with 6 bases between them. Germline V CDR1 and CDR2: MNHEY, SVGAGI. The CDR3 covers 13 residues. CDR3 nucleotide sequence: TGTGCCAGCACCCGGGCTGGGGCCAACGTCCTGACTTTC. It is translated as CASTRAGANVLTF.

This sequence joins TRBV30 and TRBJ1-1, with 9 nucleotides matching TRBD1. V was clipped by 4 bases and J by 5 bases; unmatched bases: 11. This CDR3 contains 15 residues. Germline loops: CDR1 GTSNPN, CDR2 SVGIG (reference sequence). CDR3 in amino acids: CAWTGGTGSNTEAFF. As DNA, the CDR3 is TGTGCCTGGACCGGAGGGACAGGGAGTAATACTGAAGCTTTCTTT.

The chain couples TRBV7-2 to TRBJ1-5; D unclear. The germline V gene encodes CDR1 SGHTA and CDR2 FQGNSA. This CDR3 spans 13 amino acids. Deletions cut 1 base from V and 7 bases from J, with 8 bases between. CDR3 amino acids: CASSLDAGQPQHF. CDR3 nucleotides: TGTGCCAGCAGCTTAGACGCGGGGCAGCCCCAGCATTTT.

J is TRBJ2-2 and V is TRBV5-1, with 7 positions matching TRBD1. The trim removed 3 bases at V and 8 bases at J, leaving 10 bases unmatched. Per germline, CDR1 SGHRS and CDR2 YFSETQ. The CDR3 runs to 15 residues. The CDR3 spells CASSSAAQGLGELFF. CDR3 nucleotides: TGCGCCAGCAGCTCCGCAGCACAGGGGTTGGGGGAGCTGTTTTTT.

V gene TRBV28 combines with J gene TRBJ2-1, with 8 bases aligning to TRBD2. This CDR3 is 15 amino acids long. Unmatched junction bases numbered 8, after V lost 8 bases and J lost 2 bases. Per germline, CDR1 MDHEN and CDR2 SYDVKM. The CDR3 DNA is TGTGCCAGCTCCAGAAGCGGGGGCGCCTACAATGAGCAGTTCTTC. As protein: CASSRSGGAYNEQFF.

This rearrangement joins TRBV19 to TRBJ2-3, with 13 bases fitting TRBD2. CDR1 and CDR2 (germline): LNHDA, SQIVND (reference sequence). CDR3 length equals 17 residues. With V trimmed by 3 bases and J by 3 bases, 6 bases remained unmatched. In nucleotides, the CDR3 is TGTGCCAGTAGTATTCCAGGGACTAGCGGGACGACAGATACGCAGTATTTT. It translates to CASSIPGTSGTTDTQYF.

The chain employs TRBV28 and TRBJ1-5; D remains unclear. V was trimmed by 2 bases and J by 6 bases, leaving 11 bases between them. This CDR3 region has 14 residues. The germline gives CDR1 MDHEN, CDR2 SYDVKM. CDR3 DNA sequence: TGTGCCAGCAGTTTAGTGGGTTCGGGTCAGCCCCAGCATTTT. The encoded protein is CASSLVGSGQPQHF.